This passage covers 14 T cell receptor beta chains from one sample sequenced in a study of technical replicates of blood from a handful of donors. The protocol was immunoSEQ multiplex PCR, while the TCRdb copy is restricted to in-frame clones and leaves out a portion. This table holds about 15,000 clones, 84% found once. Input material: PBMCs. The receptors shown here come from a human donor in good health.

The chain recombines TRBV7-3 with TRBJ2-2, with a possible D match to TRBD1 (5 bases). CDR3 length: 12 residues. The germline V gene has CDR1 SGHTA and CDR2 FQGTGA. Between the trimmed V and J ends, which lost 7 bases and 6 bases, there was a span of 9 bases. The chain's CDR3 is CASTETAGELFF. Here the CDR3 DNA reads TGTGCCAGCACCGAGACAGCCGGGGAGCTGTTTTTT.

V is TRBV11-2 and J is TRBJ2-5; D uncertain. Trimming stripped 10 bases from V and 5 bases from J, with 11 bases between. This CDR3 region has 11 residues. Looked up from germline, CDR1 is SGHAT and CDR2 is FQNNGV. The chain's CDR3 is CATKPLETQYF. CDR3 nucleotides: TGTGCCACCAAGCCACTGGAGACCCAGTACTTC.

This chain connects TRBV28 to TRBJ1-2; D possibly corresponds to TRBD1 (6 bases). V was clipped by 5 bases and J by 2 bases, with 12 bases between them. Germline assignment: CDR1 MDHEN and CDR2 SYDVKM. This CDR3 is built from 14 residues. The chain's CDR3 is CASSIGGANYGYTF. DNA for the CDR3: TGTGCCAGCAGTATCGGGGGGGCGAACTATGGCTACACCTTC.

V is TRBV15 and J is TRBJ2-1, with D maybe TRBD1 (5 bases). Trimming removed 0 bases from V and 8 bases from J, with 8 bases in between. The CDR3 consists of 13 residues. Germline V gene lookup returns CDR1 LNHNV and CDR2 YYDKDF (reference sequence). The CDR3 here is CATSRDWGDEQFF. The CDR3 DNA follows: TGTGCCACCAGCAGAGATTGGGGCGATGAGCAGTTCTTC.

This clone has just a few counts. This chain joins TRBV27 and TRBJ1-1; 7 bases are shared with TRBD1. CDR3 length: 14 amino acids. Trimming took 6 bases from V and 5 from J; bases not matched to a gene: 9. Germline V gene lookup returns CDR1 MNHEY and CDR2 SMNVEV (reference sequence). CDR3 protein: CASRLNPGGTEAFF. CDR3 sequence (DNA): TGTGCCAGCAGACTCAACCCAGGGGGGACTGAAGCTTTCTTT.

J is TRBJ1-1 and V is TRBV7-8; D remains unclear. Germline V gene lookup returns CDR1 SGHVS and CDR2 FQNEAQ. V was trimmed by 2 bases and J by 3 bases, leaving 4 bases between them. The CDR3 extends over 12 amino acids. CDR3 bases: TGTGCCAGCAGCTTATCGTACACTGAAGCTTTCTTT. It yields the protein CASSLSYTEAFF.

The chain couples TRBV18 to TRBJ2-3, with no clear D. Trimming cost V 6 bases and J 3 bases, with 10 bases left between them. Germline V gives CDR1 KGHSH, CDR2 LQKENI. There are 13 residues in the CDR3. The CDR3 protein is CASSALGTDTQYF. The CDR3 DNA is TGTGCCAGCTCGGCCCTAGGTACAGATACGCAGTATTTT.

This clone was detected a few times. This chain connects TRBV5-1 to TRBJ2-1, with 8 bases that match TRBD2. CDR1 and CDR2 from the germline V gene are SGHRS and YFSETQ. Unmatched junction bases numbered 4, after V lost 4 bases and J lost 4 bases. The CDR3 covers 14 residues. CDR3 residues: CASSQAGAYNEQFF. In nucleotides, the CDR3 is TGCGCCAGCAGCCAAGCGGGAGCGTACAATGAGCAGTTCTTC.

This sequence joins TRBV7-3 and TRBJ2-6; 8 bases match TRBD1. Germline CDR1 reads SGHTA; CDR2 reads FQGTGA. This CDR3 region has 18 residues. V lost 1 base to trimming and J lost 4 bases; unmatched junction nucleotides: 9. This chain's CDR3 is CASSLMPGGNPGANVLTF. The CDR3 nucleotides read TGTGCCAGCAGCTTAATGCCAGGGGGCAATCCGGGGGCCAACGTCCTGACTTTC.

As DNA, the CDR3 is TGTGCCACCAGCAGAGATCCTGAGAATCAGCCCCAGCATTTT. It translates to CATSRDPENQPQHF. The chain employs TRBV15 and TRBJ1-5, with unresolved D. The V and J ends lost 0 bases and 4 bases respectively, with 7 bases between them. Germline V gene sequence: CDR1 LNHNV, CDR2 YYDKDF (reference sequence). The CDR3 runs 14 residues.

This clone was seen a single time. One end of the junction fails to match germline, which may point to a read error. The chain couples TRBV5-1 to TRBJ2-2; 12 bases agree with TRBD2. Germline-derived CDR1 and CDR2 are SGHRS and YFSETQ. The CDR3 has 16 amino acids. The CDR3 DNA reads as TGCGCCAGCAGCTTACGGACTAGCGGGAACGCCGGGGAGCTGTTTTTT. This gives the protein CASSLRTSGNAGELFF.

The chain employs TRBV27 and TRBJ2-3; a possible D gene is TRBD1 (5 bases). Trimming took off 6 bases at V and 6 bases at J, with 13 bases between the two ends. The CDR3 contains 13 residues. Per germline, CDR1 MNHEY and CDR2 SMNVEV (reference sequence). CDR3 amino acids: CASRPDSHDTQYF. The CDR3 DNA follows: TGTGCCAGCAGACCCGACAGTCACGATACGCAGTATTTT.

In this sample, this clone turned up once. The chain joins TRBV28 to TRBJ2-5; D ambiguous. Germline V lookup: CDR1 MDHEN, CDR2 SYDVKM. The CDR3 runs 13 residues. V was shortened by 2 bases and J by 1 base, with 5 bases between the two germline ends. Here the CDR3 reads CASSLLSQETQYF. Written as DNA, the CDR3 is TGTGCCAGCAGTTTACTGAGCCAAGAGACCCAGTACTTC. Full variable domain (outside the CDR3, taken from reference TRBV28 and TRBJ2-5): DVKVTQSSRYLVKRTGEKVFLECVQDMDHENMFWYRQDPGLGLRLIYFSYDVKMKEKGDIPEGYSVSREKKERFSLILESASTNQTSMYLCASSLLSQETQYFGPGTRLLVL.

This clone appeared a single time. The chain is built from TRBV7-9 and TRBJ2-1; 9 nucleotides match TRBD2. There are 18 residues in the CDR3. Germline values: CDR1 SEHNR, CDR2 FQNEAQ (reference sequence). The V and J ends lost 5 bases and 7 bases, in that order; junction bases with no gene match: 18. The CDR3 spells CASSPRGSGSVRGNEQFF. The CDR3 nucleotides are TGTGCCAGCAGCCCCCGTGGTAGCGGGAGCGTAAGGGGAAATGAGCAGTTCTTC.